This TCR beta chain is from a study of blood T cells in healthy people across ages. The germline V gene has CDR1 SGHVS and CDR2 FNYEAQ. Trimming took 5 bases from V and 8 from J, leaving 21 bases between them. The CDR3 has 15 amino acids. Through a sample-barcoded 5' primer and a J-beta primer mix, a second PCR was run for 7 to 11 cycles. From each sample, at least 2.5 million paired-end reads containing CDR3 were obtained. MiXCR, run by TCRdb on the 5' RACE reads, gives a single entry per CDR3 protein. Here the sample spans about 1.8 million distinct CDR3 sequences, roughly 50% being singletons. Per-sample yields of isolated PBMCs were at least 6.5 million. The authors extracted at least 6 micrograms of total RNA per sample.

Sequences were obtained from blood. The sequence was obtained from a woman aged 40-49 years in good health. The chain has TRBV7-6 and TRBJ1-2; possibly TRBD1 for D (5 bases). The CDR3 nucleotides read TGTGCCAGCAGCCCCGGGGCGTGGGGGATAGAGGGCTACACCTTC. Protein sequence: CASSPGAWGIEGYTF.